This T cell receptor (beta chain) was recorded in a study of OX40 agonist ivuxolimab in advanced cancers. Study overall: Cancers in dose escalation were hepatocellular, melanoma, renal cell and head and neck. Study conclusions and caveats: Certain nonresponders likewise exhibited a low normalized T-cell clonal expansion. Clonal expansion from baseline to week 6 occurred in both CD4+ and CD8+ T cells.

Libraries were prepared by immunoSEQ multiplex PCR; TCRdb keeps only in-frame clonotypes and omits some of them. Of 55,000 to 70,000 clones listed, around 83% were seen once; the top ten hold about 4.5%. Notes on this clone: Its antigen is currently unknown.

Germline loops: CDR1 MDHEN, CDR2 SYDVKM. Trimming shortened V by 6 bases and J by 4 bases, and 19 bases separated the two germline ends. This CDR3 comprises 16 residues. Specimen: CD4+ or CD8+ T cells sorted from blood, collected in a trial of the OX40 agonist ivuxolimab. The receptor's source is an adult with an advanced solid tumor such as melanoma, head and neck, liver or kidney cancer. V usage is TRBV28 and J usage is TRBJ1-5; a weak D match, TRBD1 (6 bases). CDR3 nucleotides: TGTGCCAGCAGCCCTAACGGCGGGGGCTCAAATCAGCCCCAGCATTTT. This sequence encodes CASSPNGGGSNQPQHF.